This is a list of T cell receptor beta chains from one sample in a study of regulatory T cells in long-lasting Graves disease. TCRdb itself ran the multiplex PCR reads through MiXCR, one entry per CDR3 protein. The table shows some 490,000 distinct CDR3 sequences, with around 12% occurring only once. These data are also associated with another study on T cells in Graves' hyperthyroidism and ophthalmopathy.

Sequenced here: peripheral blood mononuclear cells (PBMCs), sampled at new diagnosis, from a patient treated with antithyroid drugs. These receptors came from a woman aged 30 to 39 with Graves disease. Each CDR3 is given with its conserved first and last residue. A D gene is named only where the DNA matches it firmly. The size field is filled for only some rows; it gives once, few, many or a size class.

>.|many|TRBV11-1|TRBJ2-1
CASSPTRVSSYNEQFF
TGTGCCAGCAGCCCCACCCGGGTGAGCTCCTACAATGAGCAGTTCTTC
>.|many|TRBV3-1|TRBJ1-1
CASSQGGMNTEAFF
TGTGCCAGCAGCCAAGGGGGAATGAACACTGAAGCTTTCTTT
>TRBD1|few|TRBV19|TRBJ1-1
CASSPGTVGYVNTEAFF
TGTGCCAGTAGTCCGGGGACAGTGGGGTACGTGAACACTGAAGCTTTCTTT
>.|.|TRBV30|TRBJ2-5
CAWRGGWRQETQYF
TGTGCCTGGAGAGGGGGATGGCGGCAAGAGACCCAGTACTTC
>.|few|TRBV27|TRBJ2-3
CASSLSRGATDTQYF
TGTGCCAGCAGTTTATCGAGGGGAGCCACAGATACGCAGTATTTT
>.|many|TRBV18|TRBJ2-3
CASSSRASTDTQYF
TGTGCCAGCTCATCACGTGCTAGCACAGATACGCAGTATTTT
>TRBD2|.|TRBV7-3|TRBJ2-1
CASSSLGLAANEQFF
TGTGCCAGCAGCTCACTGGGACTAGCGGCCAATGAGCAGTTCTTC
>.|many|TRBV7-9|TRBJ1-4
CASSFEGRAPNEKLFF
TGTGCCAGCAGCTTCGAAGGGAGGGCCCCCAATGAAAAACTGTTTTTT
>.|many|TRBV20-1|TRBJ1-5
CSAKGRLDQPQHF
TGCAGTGCTAAGGGACGTCTCGATCAGCCCCAGCATTTT
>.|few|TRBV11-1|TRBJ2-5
CAGSFGPDQETQYF
TGTGCCGGCAGCTTTGGACCGGACCAAGAGACCCAGTACTTC
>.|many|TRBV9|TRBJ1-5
CASSDSGNQPQHF
TGTGCCAGCAGCGACAGCGGTAATCAGCCCCAGCATTTT
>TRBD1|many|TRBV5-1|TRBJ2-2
CASSFNRGPTGELFF
TGCGCCAGCAGCTTTAACAGGGGGCCCACCGGGGAGCTGTTTTTT
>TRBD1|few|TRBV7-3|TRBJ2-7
CASSPLPGTAIYEQYF
TGTGCCAGCAGCCCCCTACCCGGGACAGCGATTTACGAGCAGTACTTC
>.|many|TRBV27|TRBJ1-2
CATPLGGGYTF
TGTGCCACCCCTCTGGGGGGCGGCTACACCTTC
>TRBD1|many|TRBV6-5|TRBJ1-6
CASSYGQGANSPLHF
TGTGCCAGCAGTTACGGACAGGGGGCGAATTCACCCCTCCACTTT
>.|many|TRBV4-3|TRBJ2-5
CASSQDVWETQYF
TGCGCCAGCAGCCAAGATGTGTGGGAGACCCAGTACTTC
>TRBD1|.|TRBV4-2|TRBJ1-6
CASSQVRKDREDSPLHF
TGTGCCAGCAGCCAAGTAAGAAAGGACAGGGAGGATTCACCCCTCCACTTT
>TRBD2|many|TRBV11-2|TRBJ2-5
CASSFYGREETQYF
TGTGCCAGCAGCTTCTACGGGAGGGAAGAGACCCAGTACTTC
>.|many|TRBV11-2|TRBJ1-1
CASSLRLDWGEAFF
TGTGCCAGCAGCTTACGGCTGGATTGGGGTGAAGCTTTCTTT
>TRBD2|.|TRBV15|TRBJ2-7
CATSRYKTSEKTYEQYF
TGTGCCACCAGCCGTTACAAGACTAGCGAAAAAACCTACGAGCAGTACTTC
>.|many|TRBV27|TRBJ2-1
CASSPGQDVAHNEQFF
TGTGCCAGCAGCCCAGGGCAGGATGTGGCACACAATGAGCAGTTCTTC
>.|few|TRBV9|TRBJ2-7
CASSHGLRPGEQYF
TGTGCCAGCAGCCACGGACTGCGCCCCGGCGAGCAGTACTTC
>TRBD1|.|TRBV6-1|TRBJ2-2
CASSTRQGRYGELFF
TGTGCCAGCAGTACACGACAGGGAAGATACGGGGAGCTGTTTTTT
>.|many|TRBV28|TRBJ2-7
CASRETDLSSYEQYF
TGTGCCAGCAGGGAGACCGATTTGAGCTCCTACGAGCAGTACTTC
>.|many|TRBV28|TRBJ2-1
CASSLIDYEQFF
TGTGCCAGCAGTTTAATTGATTACGAGCAGTTCTTC
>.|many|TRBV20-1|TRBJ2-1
CSAEDSPYNEQFF
TGCAGTGCCGAGGATAGCCCCTACAATGAGCAGTTCTTC
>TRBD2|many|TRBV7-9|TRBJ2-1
CASSPGGGSHEQFF
TGTGCCAGCAGCCCTGGCGGGGGGTCCCATGAGCAGTTCTTC
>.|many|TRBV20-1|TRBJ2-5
CSARDIRGTETQYF
TGCAGTGCTAGAGATATAAGGGGGACGGAGACCCAGTACTTC
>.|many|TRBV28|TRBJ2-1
CASSLIFLTYEQFF
TGTGCCAGCAGTTTAATTTTCCTTACCTATGAGCAGTTCTTC
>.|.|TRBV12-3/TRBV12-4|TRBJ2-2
CASSLLGGANTGELFF
TGTGCCAGCAGTTTATTAGGCGGGGCGAACACCGGGGAGCTGTTTTTT
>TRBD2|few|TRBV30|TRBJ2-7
CAWSRTPSGAYEQYF
TGTGCCTGGAGCCGAACCCCTAGCGGAGCCTACGAGCAGTACTTC
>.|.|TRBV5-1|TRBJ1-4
CASSLGHVKEKLFF
TGCGCCAGCAGCTTGGGGCACGTGAAAGAAAAACTGTTTTTT
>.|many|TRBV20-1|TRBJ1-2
CSARDHPGGGYGYTF
TGCAGTGCTAGAGACCACCCGGGGGGCGGCTATGGCTACACCTTC
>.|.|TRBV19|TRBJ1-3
CASRNKEYSGNTIYF
TGTGCCAGTAGAAATAAAGAATACTCTGGAAACACCATATATTTT
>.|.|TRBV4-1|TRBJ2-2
CASSQGRNTGELFF
TGCGCCAGCAGCCAAGGCAGGAACACCGGGGAGCTGTTTTTT
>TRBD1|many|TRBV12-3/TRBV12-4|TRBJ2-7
CASRPGQRHEQYF
TGTGCCAGCCGCCCGGGACAGCGCCACGAGCAGTACTTC
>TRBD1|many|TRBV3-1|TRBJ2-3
CASSPRGHDTDTQYF
TGTGCCAGCAGCCCCAGGGGGCACGACACAGATACGCAGTATTTT
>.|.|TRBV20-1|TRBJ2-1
CSARDLRRGYNEQFF
TGCAGTGCTAGAGATCTGAGGAGAGGGTACAATGAGCAGTTCTTC
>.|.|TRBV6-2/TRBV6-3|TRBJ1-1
CASSYSGPRRPTEAFF
TGTGCCAGCAGTTACTCGGGACCCCGGAGGCCCACTGAAGCTTTCTTT